This T cell receptor (beta chain) is drawn from a study of cytomegalovirus exposure and HLA in healthy donors. Trimming left V 4 bases short and J 5 bases short, with 9 bases between. Germline CDR1 is ENHRY and CDR2 is SYGVKD. The CDR3 is 13 amino acids. This clone was picked up a small number of times. Its target is unknown. The PCR contained 60 Vbeta and 13 Jbeta primers. Method: immunoSEQ multiplex PCR; TCRdb's copy keeps in-frame clones and lacks some. The sample consists of over 100,000 clones, roughly 80% of them appearing once. Study observations and caveats: TCR beta V segments were, for the most part, productive about 87% or about 30% of the time in an earlier analysis. Some V segments (TRBV6-2 and TRBV6-3 among them) were excluded as indistinguishable. V- and J-gene trimming of TCR beta was linked (in a later analysis) to a missense DCLRE1C variant. As a later analysis revealed, the rate of TCR association differed by HLA locus, with DRB1 most and HLA-C fewest.

The TCR originated in a male donor in good health and CMV-seropositive. Source material: PBMCs. The V and J genes are TRBV10-3 and TRBJ1-5; no clear D gene. The CDR3 DNA follows: TGTGCCATCAGTGCAGAGGCACATCAGCCCCAGCATTTT. Protein: CAISAEAHQPQHF.